The rows below give T cell receptor beta chains drawn from one sample of a study of CD8+ T cells in alopecia areata. Profiled with immunoSEQ multiplex PCR; TCRdb holds only in-frame clones, not every one. The sample yields fewer than 250,000 clones, around 43% seen once. The sample was CD4+ T cells sorted from blood, taken around week 37, from a patient treated with tofacitinib. These receptors all stem from a human donor with alopecia areata. The CDR3 runs from the conserved cysteine through the conserved F or W. D genes are given only for firm matches. Clone size is shown for a subset of rows, as once, few, many or a class of expanded clone.

clone size: few; D gene: NA; J gene: TRBJ1-3; V gene: TRBV4-1; CDR3 length: 15; CDR3 protein: CASSLQAFSGNTIYF; CDR3 DNA: TGCGCCAGCAGCCTACAGGCATTCTCTGGAAACACCATATATTTT
clone size: once; D gene: NA; J gene: TRBJ1-1; V gene: TRBV11-2; CDR3 length: 15; CDR3 protein: CASSLRVPGATEAFF; CDR3 DNA: TGTGCCAGCAGCCTAAGGGTTCCTGGGGCCACTGAAGCTTTCTTT
clone size: NA; D gene: TRBD2; J gene: TRBJ2-5; V gene: TRBV9; CDR3 length: 16; CDR3 protein: CASSVGVTSAQETQYF; CDR3 DNA: TGTGCCAGCAGCGTAGGGGTGACTAGCGCTCAAGAGACCCAGTACTTC
clone size: NA; D gene: NA; J gene: TRBJ2-5; V gene: TRBV29-1; CDR3 length: 12; CDR3 protein: CSVVVQRETQYF; CDR3 DNA: TGCAGCGTTGTCGTCCAAAGGGAGACCCAGTACTTC
clone size: NA; D gene: NA; J gene: TRBJ1-1; V gene: TRBV29-1; CDR3 length: 13; CDR3 protein: CSVGGGEATEAFF; CDR3 DNA: TGCAGCGTTGGGGGAGGGGAAGCCACTGAAGCTTTCTTT
clone size: NA; D gene: NA; J gene: TRBJ2-2; V gene: TRBV5-1; CDR3 length: 14; CDR3 protein: CASRRTTNTGELFF; CDR3 DNA: TGCGCCAGCAGACGGACGACGAACACCGGGGAGCTGTTTTTT
clone size: NA; D gene: NA; J gene: TRBJ1-2; V gene: TRBV6-1; CDR3 length: 14; CDR3 protein: CASSEADKYYGYTF; CDR3 DNA: TGTGCCAGCAGTGAAGCCGACAAGTACTATGGCTACACCTTC
clone size: NA; D gene: NA; J gene: TRBJ1-2; V gene: TRBV7-9; CDR3 length: 13; CDR3 protein: CASSFAGLYGYTF; CDR3 DNA: TGTGCCAGCAGCTTCGCAGGGCTGTATGGCTACACCTTC
clone size: many; D gene: NA; J gene: TRBJ2-2; V gene: TRBV19; CDR3 length: 16; CDR3 protein: CASSIMAGMGTGELFF; CDR3 DNA: TGTGCCAGTAGTATAATGGCCGGGATGGGCACCGGGGAGCTGTTTTTT
clone size: few; D gene: TRBD2; J gene: TRBJ2-1; V gene: TRBV6-5; CDR3 length: 15; CDR3 protein: CASGGLADSYNEQFF; CDR3 DNA: TGTGCCAGCGGGGGACTAGCGGACTCCTACAATGAGCAGTTCTTC
clone size: once; D gene: NA; J gene: TRBJ1-1; V gene: TRBV30; CDR3 length: 13; CDR3 protein: CAWSPQRDTEAFF; CDR3 DNA: TGTGCCTGGAGCCCCCAGCGGGACACTGAAGCTTTCTTT
clone size: NA; D gene: NA; J gene: TRBJ2-2; V gene: TRBV5-1; CDR3 length: 14; CDR3 protein: CASSPGGTAGELFF; CDR3 DNA: TGCGCCAGCAGTCCGGGCGGGACAGCCGGGGAGCTGTTTTTT
clone size: NA; D gene: NA; J gene: TRBJ2-2; V gene: TRBV29-1; CDR3 length: 15; CDR3 protein: CSVVEGLVDTGELFF; CDR3 DNA: TGCAGCGTTGTCGAGGGGCTAGTCGACACCGGGGAGCTGTTTTTT
clone size: NA; D gene: TRBD1; J gene: TRBJ2-7; V gene: TRBV29-1; CDR3 length: 14; CDR3 protein: CSVDEASGGYEQYF; CDR3 DNA: TGCAGCGTTGACGAGGCCTCAGGGGGCTACGAGCAGTACTTC
clone size: NA; D gene: NA; J gene: TRBJ1-2; V gene: TRBV6-5; CDR3 length: 12; CDR3 protein: CASRRVDYGYTF; CDR3 DNA: TGTGCCAGCCGAAGGGTTGACTATGGCTACACCTTC